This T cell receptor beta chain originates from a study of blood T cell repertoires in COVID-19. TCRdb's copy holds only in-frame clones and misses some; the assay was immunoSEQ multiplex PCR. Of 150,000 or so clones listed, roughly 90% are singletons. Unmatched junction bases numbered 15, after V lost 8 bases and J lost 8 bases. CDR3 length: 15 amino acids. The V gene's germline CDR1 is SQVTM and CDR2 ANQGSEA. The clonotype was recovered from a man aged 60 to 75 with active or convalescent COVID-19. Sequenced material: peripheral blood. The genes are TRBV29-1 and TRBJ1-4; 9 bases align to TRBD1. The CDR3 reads CSHGTGKAKGEKLFF. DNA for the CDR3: TGCAGCCATGGGACAGGGAAGGCGAAAGGGGAAAAACTGTTTTTT.